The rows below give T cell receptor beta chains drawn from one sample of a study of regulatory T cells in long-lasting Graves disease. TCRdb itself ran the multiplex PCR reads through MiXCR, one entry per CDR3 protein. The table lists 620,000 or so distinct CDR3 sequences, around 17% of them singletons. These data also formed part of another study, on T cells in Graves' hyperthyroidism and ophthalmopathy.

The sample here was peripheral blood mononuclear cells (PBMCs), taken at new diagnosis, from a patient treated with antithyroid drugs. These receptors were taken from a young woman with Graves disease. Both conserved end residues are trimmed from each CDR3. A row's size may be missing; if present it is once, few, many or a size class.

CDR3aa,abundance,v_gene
ANAGGYGYT,many,TRBV2
SALDKLRETQY,.,TRBV20-1
ASSLDMGTGQF,many,TRBV7-9
ASSPDREDEQY,many,TRBV18
ATRAKTGGLYTEAF,few,TRBV24-1
AWSVGENQPQH,many,TRBV30
AWSFRGQENQPQH,.,TRBV30
ASSLTRGNIQY,few,TRBV12-3/TRBV12-4
ASSSHYGSSDTQY,.,TRBV3-1
ASSLVVAGTNEQF,many,TRBV7-2
ASSKISGRAIEQF,many,TRBV6-1
ASSDYRRGEGKYGYT,many,TRBV7-8
SVEDPLAGGTYNEQF,few,TRBV29-1
SARDALGPDTQY,few,TRBV20-1
ASSEEGILRNSPLH,few,TRBV2
ASSLRGALNEQF,.,TRBV7-9
AISEGPTTTEAF,many,TRBV10-3
ASSTRQGTQPQH,many,TRBV28
ASSHRTWELF,.,TRBV4-2
ASSLGQVGSGSPLH,.,TRBV7-3
ASTQQLDKIYGYT,many,TRBV6-1
ASGVTGFDTEAF,many,TRBV7-2